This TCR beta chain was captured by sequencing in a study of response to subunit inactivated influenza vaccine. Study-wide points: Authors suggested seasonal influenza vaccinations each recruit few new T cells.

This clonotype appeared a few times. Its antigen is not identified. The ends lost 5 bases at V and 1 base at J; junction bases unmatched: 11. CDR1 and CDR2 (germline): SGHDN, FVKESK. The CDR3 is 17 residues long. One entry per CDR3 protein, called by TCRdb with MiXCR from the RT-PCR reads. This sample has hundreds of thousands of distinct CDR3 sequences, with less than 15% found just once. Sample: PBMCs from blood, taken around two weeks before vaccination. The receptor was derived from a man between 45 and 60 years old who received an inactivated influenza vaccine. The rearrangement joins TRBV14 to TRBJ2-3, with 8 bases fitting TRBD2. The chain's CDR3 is CASSTSLAGIRTDTQYF. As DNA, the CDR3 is TGTGCCAGCAGCACCTCCTTAGCGGGGATTCGCACAGATACGCAGTATTTT.